This paragraph reports one T cell receptor (beta chain). This receptor's antigen is unknown. It has no much larger one-base neighbor in the sample; base qualities were not kept. The sample comes from a study of CD8 T cells in Susac syndrome (dated by TCRdb to between 2018 and 2021). Some background on the complete study: Whether CD8+ T cell activation and differentiation in Susac syndrome was antigen driven was tested using repertoire sequencing. The clonality of the CD8+ T cell repertoire was compared across more than 9 healthy donors, roughly 14 Susac syndrome patients and 15 multiple sclerosis patients. Summary of the overall study and its limitations: The TCR sequencing and HLA analysis was acknowledged to have included a relatively small number of individuals.

The CDR3 contains 17 residues, cysteine and phenylalanine counted. Of all the DNA, just the CDR3 is kept, 51 bases in frame from base 1. V lost 0 bases and J lost 2 bases, and the count of bases not matched to a germline gene is 8. From the germline V gene, CDR1 is SGDLS and CDR2 is YYNGEE. RNA was extracted with the RNeasy kit and 0.5 to 1 ug was reverse transcribed using random hexamers. TCR beta CDR3 regions were amplified with the immunoSEQ multiplex PCR assay covering 54 Vbeta and 13 Jbeta segments. PCR amplification bias was corrected by using a synthetic template baseline for primer optimization and computational correction. Per the source publication's procedure: Reads were annotated to V, D and J genes according to IMGT and were analyzed with immunoSEQ Analyzer, with only productive sequences retained. Clonality was calculated as one minus the Shannon entropy normalized by log2 of the number of productive unique sequences. Public and private clones were assessed among the 100 most prevalent clones of each patient and control. Susac-specific clones were defined as absent from healthy and MS cohorts, about 1,000 published viral clones and other ImmuneACCESS disease sequences. TCRdb cleaned the public reads at Q25 with fastp, built clones with MiXCR and kept in-frame beta chains. Rows merge per CDR3 protein into single entries with the most common DNA and genes. TCRdb assigned the V and J calls; the authors' analysis was not used. Recorded for this sample are around 80,000 distinct CDR3 sequences; around 90% of them occurred a single time. The ten largest make up approximately 0.46% of the sample.

Peripheral blood CD8+ and CD4+ T cells from healthy donors, Susac syndrome patients and multiple sclerosis patients were profiled using high-throughput TCR beta sequencing. The multiple sclerosis controls were treatment-naive patients whose relapsing-remitting disease, either stable or active, fulfilled the revised McDonald criteria. Bulk CD8+ and CD4+ T cells were purified magnetically by negative isolation, whereas CD8+ TEMRA cells were enriched by FACS. Blood was drawn into EDTA tubes, processed within 24 hours, and PBMCs were isolated by density gradient centrifugation. PBMCs destined for TCR sequencing were cryopreserved in liquid nitrogen and later thawed in a 37 °C water bath. Purity of sorted or isolated CD4+, CD8+ and CD8+ TEMRA cells was at least 90%.

Sequencing was performed on CD8+ T cells from PBMCs. The sequence derives from a human donor with multiple sclerosis. This chain joins TRBV9 to TRBJ2-1, with 7 central nucleotides matching TRBD1. The DNA sequence reads TGTGCCAGCAGCGTAGATCCAGACAGGGACCCCTACAATGAGCAGTTCTTC. This yields the protein CASSVDPDRDPYNEQFF.